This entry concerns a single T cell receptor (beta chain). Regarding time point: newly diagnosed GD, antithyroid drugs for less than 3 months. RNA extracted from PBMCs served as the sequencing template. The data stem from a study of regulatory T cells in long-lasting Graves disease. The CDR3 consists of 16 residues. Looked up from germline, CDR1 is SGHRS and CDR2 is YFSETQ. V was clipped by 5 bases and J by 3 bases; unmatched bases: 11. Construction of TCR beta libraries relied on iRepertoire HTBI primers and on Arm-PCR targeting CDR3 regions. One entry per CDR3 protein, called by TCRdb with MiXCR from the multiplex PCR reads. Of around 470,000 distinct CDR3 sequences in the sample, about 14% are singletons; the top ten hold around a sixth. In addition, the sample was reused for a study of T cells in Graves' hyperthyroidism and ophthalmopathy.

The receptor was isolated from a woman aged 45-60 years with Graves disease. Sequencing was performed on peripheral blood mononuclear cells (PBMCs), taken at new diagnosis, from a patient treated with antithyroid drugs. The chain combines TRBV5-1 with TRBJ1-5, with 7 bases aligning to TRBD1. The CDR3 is CASRPGTADLNQPQHF. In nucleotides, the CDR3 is TGCGCCAGCAGACCCGGGACAGCCGACCTCAATCAGCCCCAGCATTTT.